The T cell receptor beta chain described here comes from a study of blood T cell repertoires in COVID-19 (TCRdb year 2020). Regarding the study in general: Collaborator samples came from the United States, Italy and Spain and covered acute and convalescent phases of COVID-19. The sample metadata nearly always contained a de-identified subject ID, COVID-19 status, age in years and sex. The prospective study material was composed of cDNA or gDNA derived from T cells, B-cell-depleted T cells, or PBMCs. Samples were obtained from the ongoing ImmuneRACE study (first 160 participants) and from some 1,300 subjects provided by 6 global collaborators. Deeply sampled blood TCRbeta repertoires from subjects exposed to, actively infected with, or recovered from COVID-19 were included in the dataset. The repertoires were released in a freely available public database meant as a resource for research on the immune response to SARS-CoV-2. Where available, HLA class I and class II types were taken from metadata supplied by the sample provider and were not determined by assay-based typing. What the work shows at the level of the full study, not this receptor alone: The amount of clinical and demographic metadata varied by source and participant and was provided uncurated.

TCRbeta CDR3 regions were amplified from genomic DNA by means of the immunoSEQ Assay, a bias-controlled multiplex PCR. In the source study's methods: The number of nucleated cells in each sample was estimated by amplification of reference gene primers within the assay. Sequence reads were collapsed and filtered to measure the absolute abundance of every unique TCRbeta CDR3 rearrangement. For each sample, productive Simpson clonality was calculated as the square root of Simpson's diversity index over productive rearrangements. Here the immuneACCESS table is served through TCRdb, limited to in-frame sequences with V and J called. Missing clones are a known gap in these copies; in checked studies unresolved V genes cover under half, and the rest lacks a known reason. The DNA gave D and trimming, while V, J and clone size come from that table. This sample holds around 25,000 clones; 91% were observed only once. About 15% of the sample belongs to the ten largest clones.

Collaborating institutions collected whole blood in K2EDTA tubes following their own protocols. Collaborator samples were shipped for TCRbeta analysis as frozen whole blood, isolated PBMCs, or DNA extracted from either sample type. On this clone: Its cognate antigen has yet to be identified. No base qualities exist here, and no much larger clone lies one base off it.

The CDR3 contains 17 residues, cysteine and phenylalanine counted. CDR3 DNA is the only sequence kept; it has 51 bases, read in frame from the first base. CDR1 and CDR2 are drawn from the germline V gene: SGHRS, YFSETQ. V is cut back by 0 bases and J by 4 bases, with 10 bases in the junction unmatched. This sequence uses TRBV5-1 and TRBJ2-5, and 9 junction bases match TRBD2. The sequencing sample was made of peripheral blood. This receptor was obtained from a human donor with active COVID-19. The donor label of this sample is uncertain. The nucleotides are TGCGCCAGCAGCTTGGGTCGCGGGAGGGCCGATGGAGAGACCCAGTACTTC. This gives the protein CASSLGRGRADGETQYF.